The 27 T cell receptor beta chains given below trace back to one sample, sequenced in a study of shared clonotypes between healthy human individuals. Method: immunoSEQ multiplex PCR; TCRdb's copy keeps in-frame clones and lacks some. The sample includes about 980,000 clones, approximately 76% seen only once; the top ten take 1.5%. What was sequenced was memory CD4+ T cells sorted from blood. Regarding subset: CD45RA-negative fraction. These receptors were taken from a young man in good health.

The rearrangement links TRBV11-1 to TRBJ2-1, with D possibly being TRBD1 (6 bases). The CDR3 spans 16 residues. CDR1 and CDR2 from the germline V gene are SGHAT and FQDESV (reference sequence). The ends were cut back, 5 bases at V and 6 bases at J, with 20 bases in the middle. The CDR3 here is CASSPFAQGLGNEQFF. The CDR3 bases are TGTGCCAGCAGCCCTTTCGCGCAGGGGCTAGGCAATGAGCAGTTCTTC. Drawing the rest from reference TRBV11-1 and TRBJ2-1, the complete variable domain is EAEVAQSPRYKITEKSQAVAFWCDPISGHATLYWYRQILGQGPELLVQFQDESVVDDSQLPKDRFSAERLKGVDSTLKIQPAELGDSAMYLCASSPFAQGLGNEQFFGPGTRLTVL.

The V and J genes are TRBV30 and TRBJ2-1, with 10 bases fitting TRBD2. The CDR3 consists of 15 residues. V shed 1 base, J shed 7 bases, and the junction held 7 bases outside the gene matches. CDR1 is GTSNPN and CDR2 is SVGIG in the germline V gene (reference sequence). The CDR3 bases are TGTGCCTGGAGTGCTCTAGCGGGGGTGGGGAATGAGCAGTTCTTC. Its translation: CAWSALAGVGNEQFF.

V and J are TRBV11-2 and TRBJ2-1; D is undetermined. In germline, CDR1 is SGHAT, CDR2 FQNNGV. The CDR3 runs 15 residues. The V gene lost 2 bases and the J gene lost 0 bases, with 8 bases spanning the gap. The CDR3 DNA reads as TGTGCCAGCAGCTTAAGCCGGAGCTCCTACAATGAGCAGTTCTTC. It translates to CASSLSRSSYNEQFF.

As for this clone: Other nucleotide sequences from this sample produce the same CDR3. The genes are TRBV5-1 and TRBJ2-5, with a weak D call TRBD2 (5 bases). This CDR3 is built from 13 residues. V was clipped by 0 bases and J by 5 bases, with 8 bases between them. Germline CDR1 reads SGHRS; CDR2 reads YFSETQ. DNA for the CDR3: TGCGCCAGCAGCTTGGGGAGCGGTGAGACCCAGTACTTC. Its translation: CASSLGSGETQYF.

As for this clone: Compared with germline, one end of the junction differs, possibly owing to a read error. The chain employs TRBV18 and TRBJ2-1; D not certain. The CDR3 is 12 residues long. The germline V gene encodes CDR1 KGHSH and CDR2 LQKENI. CDR3 loop: CASSGSDNEQFF. CDR3 nucleotide sequence: TGTGCCAGCTCGGGCTCCGACAATGAGCAGTTCTTC.

This clone was picked up many times. This chain connects TRBV30 to TRBJ1-3; 8 bases fit TRBD1. Germline values: CDR1 GTSNPN, CDR2 SVGIG (reference sequence). The V segment lost 1 base and the J segment 3 bases; nucleotides outside the gene matches: 8. The length of the CDR3 is 16 residues. CDR3 sequence (DNA): TGTGCCTGGAGTGGGGGGCAGGGGGCGTATGGAAACACCATATATTTT. This sequence encodes CAWSGGQGAYGNTIYF.

J is TRBJ2-7 and V is TRBV10-3; a possible D gene is TRBD1 (5 bases). CDR1 and CDR2 (germline): ENHRY, SYGVKD. The V and J ends lost 2 bases and 4 bases respectively, with 6 bases between them. This CDR3 is 12 amino acids long. CDR3 bases: TGTGCCATCAGTGAGCCAGGGTACGAGCAGTACTTC. Translated: CAISEPGYEQYF.

The chain couples TRBV5-1 to TRBJ2-7; TRBD1 matches at 8 bases. Germline CDR1 reads SGHRS; CDR2 reads YFSETQ. V gave up 4 bases and J gave up 5 bases; unmatched junction bases: 8. The CDR3 consists of 14 residues. The CDR3, as DNA: TGCGCCAGCAGCGTGGGACAGGAGCTTAACGAGCAGTACTTC. Translating it yields CASSVGQELNEQYF. The full variable domain, completed using reference TRBV5-1 and TRBJ2-7, is KAGVTQTPRYLIKTRGQQVTLSCSPISGHRSVSWYQQTPGQGLQFLFEYFSETQRNKGNFPGRFSGRQFSNSRSEMNVSTLELGDSALYLCASSVGQELNEQYFGPGTRLTVT.

The rearrangement joins TRBV18 to TRBJ2-5; TRBD1 matches 11 bases. This CDR3 comprises 14 residues. Germline-derived CDR1 and CDR2 are KGHSH and LQKENI. V lost 3 bases, J lost 4 bases, and 1 base stayed unmatched. The CDR3 reads CASSPGTGGETQYF. For the CDR3, the DNA is TGTGCCAGCTCACCGGGGACAGGGGGAGAGACCCAGTACTTC.

This clone was picked up one time. The J gene is TRBJ2-5, the V gene TRBV6-1, with TRBD2 as a possible D gene (6 bases). This CDR3 region has 17 residues. Trimming cost V 0 bases and J 0 bases, with 14 bases left between them. CDR1 is MNHNS and CDR2 is SASEGT in the germline V gene. CDR3 sequence (DNA): TGTGCCAGCAGTGAAGCGTTCGGTTCTAGCGACCAAGAGACCCAGTACTTC. Encoded protein: CASSEAFGSSDQETQYF.

The V gene is TRBV6-5, the J gene TRBJ1-1, with 7 bases fitting TRBD1. The CDR3 consists of 11 residues. The V and J ends lost 7 bases and 4 bases, in that order; junction bases with no gene match: 0. CDR1 is MNHEY and CDR2 is SVGAGI in the germline V gene. The CDR3 DNA reads TGTGCCAGCAACAGGGGCACTGAAGCTTTCTTT. Translated, it gives CASNRGTEAFF.

For the CDR3, the DNA is TGTGCCAGCAGCAACCCGGGACCCCCATACGAGCAGTACTTC. It is translated as CASSNPGPPYEQYF. V usage is TRBV7-2 and J usage is TRBJ2-7; D is tentatively TRBD1 or TRBD2 (5 bases each). The CDR3 runs to 14 residues. Trimming took 5 bases from V and 4 from J, leaving 15 bases between them. Germline V gene data show CDR1 as SGHTA and CDR2 as FQGNSA.

Only a few counts were recorded for this clone. This sequence joins TRBV5-1 and TRBJ1-4, with D hard to call. The CDR3 sequence is 14 residues long. Germline V lookup: CDR1 SGHRS, CDR2 YFSETQ. V was cut by 4 bases and J by 0 bases, with 7 bases left in between. DNA of the CDR3: TGCGCCAGCAGCCCGCAGGCAACTAATGAAAAACTGTTTTTT. Its protein is CASSPQATNEKLFF.

This sequence joins TRBV7-2 and TRBJ1-5; D is unresolved. Germline V gives CDR1 SGHTA, CDR2 FQGNSA. The CDR3 consists of 17 residues. V dropped 5 bases and J dropped 0 bases, with 17 bases sitting between them. The CDR3: CASSHQGGPLSNQPQHF. In nucleotides, the CDR3 is TGTGCCAGCAGCCATCAAGGAGGGCCTCTTAGCAATCAGCCCCAGCATTTT.

This chain connects TRBV29-1 to TRBJ2-7, with a weak D call TRBD2 (6 bases). The length of the CDR3 is 13 residues. CDR1 and CDR2 (germline): SQVTM, ANQGSEA. V gave up 7 bases and J gave up 4 bases, with 17 bases separating them. As DNA, the CDR3 is TGCAGCGCCCGGGGAGGTTTTGGGTACGAGCAGTACTTC. Translating gives CSARGGFGYEQYF.

The chain combines TRBV15 with TRBJ1-5; D is unresolved. The CDR3 loop spans 15 amino acids. Germline V lookup: CDR1 LNHNV, CDR2 YYDKDF (reference sequence). With 1 base removed from V and 5 bases from J, the gap between germline ends came to 12 bases. The CDR3 protein is CATSRAGMRDQPQHF. In DNA form, the CDR3 reads TGTGCCACCAGCAGAGCTGGTATGAGGGATCAGCCCCAGCATTTT.

The rearrangement links TRBV6-1 to TRBJ1-5; D is unclear. The CDR3 covers 14 residues. Germline lookup yields CDR1 MNHNS and CDR2 SASEGT. V dropped 6 bases and J dropped 2 bases, with 11 bases sitting between them. The CDR3 DNA reads TGTGCCAGCAGCCTAAAAGGAGGCAATCAGCCCCAGCATTTT. Protein: CASSLKGGNQPQHF.

A remark on this clone: Different DNA sequences within this sample yield the same CDR3. The chain carries TRBV20-1 and TRBJ2-3; no reliable D call. V was pared by 6 bases and J by 6 bases, with 10 bases between. Germline V CDR1 and CDR2: DFQATT, SNEGSKA (reference sequence). The CDR3 length is 11 residues. The CDR3 bases are TGCAGTGCCCGGGTGGGGGATACGCAGTATTTT. Translation: CSARVGDTQYF.

This clone was detected many times. This sequence joins TRBV28 and TRBJ2-3, with D possibly being TRBD2 (5 bases). Trimming pared 1 base from V and 0 bases from J, leaving 14 bases between. The CDR3 extends over 17 amino acids. Germline V gives CDR1 MDHEN, CDR2 SYDVKM. As DNA, the CDR3 is TGTGCCAGCAGTTTATTTTCGGTGGGCGGGAGCACAGATACGCAGTATTTT. This sequence encodes CASSLFSVGGSTDTQYF.

This sequence joins TRBV5-4 and TRBJ1-6; weak D call: TRBD1 (5 bases). The CDR3 totals 16 residues. Looked up from germline, CDR1 is SGHNT and CDR2 is YYREEE (reference sequence). Trimming stripped 1 base from V and 5 bases from J, with 13 bases between. This CDR3 is CASSLMYTGDNSPLHF. The CDR3 DNA follows: TGTGCCAGCAGCTTGATGTACACAGGAGATAATTCACCCCTCCACTTT. Supplemented by reference TRBV5-4 and TRBJ1-6, the full variable domain reads ETGVTQSPTHLIKTRGQQVTLRCSSQSGHNTVSWYQQALGQGPQFIFQYYREEENGRGNFPPRFSGLQFPNYSSELNVNALELDDSALYLCASSLMYTGDNSPLHFGNGTRLTVT.

This clone was observed a single time. V gene TRBV2 combines with J gene TRBJ2-5; D possibly corresponds to TRBD1 (5 bases). With 11 bases removed from V and 7 bases from J, the gap between germline ends came to 17 bases. The CDR3 is made up of 12 amino acids. Germline loops: CDR1 SNHLY, CDR2 FYNNEI. This CDR3 reads CASSRQGSTQYF. The DNA for the CDR3 is TGTGCCTCCTCGAGGCAGGGATCGACCCAGTACTTC.

The chain joins TRBV10-3 to TRBJ2-5; D is possibly TRBD1 (5 bases). With the DNA end fitting TRBJ2-7 better, the J assignment may be wrong. This CDR3 is built from 11 residues. In germline, CDR1 is ENHRY, CDR2 SYGVKD. DNA of the CDR3: TGTGCCATCAGTGCGACAGCCGAGCAGTACTTC. This encodes CAISATAEQYF.

This chain joins TRBV2 and TRBJ2-3; D remains unclear. Germline values: CDR1 SNHLY, CDR2 FYNNEI. Trimming cost V 4 bases and J 0 bases, with 8 bases left between them. The CDR3 length is 14 residues. Here the CDR3 DNA reads TGTGCCAGCAGTGTCGACGCTAGCACAGATACGCAGTATTTT. It codes for CASSVDASTDTQYF.

The chain couples TRBV6-1 to TRBJ2-3, with no clear D. V gave up 7 bases and J gave up 0 bases, with 14 bases separating them. The CDR3 sequence is 15 residues long. Germline V gene lookup returns CDR1 MNHNS and CDR2 SASEGT. CDR3 coding DNA: TGTGCCAGCACACCTTTCGTATCTAGCACAGATACGCAGTATTTT. Translation: CASTPFVSSTDTQYF.

The CDR3 DNA sequence: TGTGCCAGCAGCTTATTCAGCGGGGCTAACAATGAGCAGTTCTTC. Amino acid sequence: CASSLFSGANNEQFF. V and J are TRBV11-3 and TRBJ2-1, with 7 bases lining up with TRBD2. CDR1 is SGHNT and CDR2 is YENEEA in the germline V gene. V trimming: 2 bases; J trimming: 5 bases; junction bases outside the gene matches: 6. The CDR3 has 15 amino acids.

The V gene is TRBV27, the J gene TRBJ1-2, with 9 bases identical to TRBD1. The CDR3 spans 17 residues. Germline V gene sequence: CDR1 MNHEY, CDR2 SMNVEV (reference sequence). V lost 0 bases to trimming and J lost 1 base; unmatched junction nucleotides: 6. The CDR3 coding sequence is TGTGCCAGCAGTTTATCGAGGGACAGGGTCATTAACTATGGCTACACCTTC. Protein: CASSLSRDRVINYGYTF.

This rearrangement joins TRBV5-4 to TRBJ1-1; 9 bases align to TRBD1. This CDR3 is built from 14 residues. With 4 bases clipped from V and 5 bases from J, the junction kept 6 bases outside the gene matches. The germline gives CDR1 SGHNT, CDR2 YYREEE (reference sequence). The CDR3 here is CASSTRDRETEAFF. The CDR3 bases are TGTGCCAGCAGCACCCGGGACAGGGAAACTGAAGCTTTCTTT.